A single T cell receptor beta chain is shown here with its context. Its matching antigen is unknown. The data were obtained in a study of radiotherapy plus CTLA-4 blockade in lung cancer. Study context: Disease control was achieved by approximately 30% of patients, and objective responses by over 15%. The study's findings and limits: Blood TCR clones of tumor origin expanded after radiotherapy plus ipilimumab. Dynamics of early blood T cell clones, together with interferon-beta, were reportedly the best predictors of response.

Focal radiation and CTLA-4 blockade (ipilimumab) were tested in chemo-refractory metastatic non-small-cell lung cancer patients. Trimming removed 5 bases from V and 5 bases from J, with 18 bases in between. Germline values: CDR1 SGHAT, CDR2 FQNNGV. The CDR3 is 15 residues long. This table comes from immunoSEQ multiplex PCR, and its TCRdb copy is limited to in-frame clones, with some not included. Of 75,000 to 80,000 clones in the sample, around nine tenths were seen once. The genes are TRBV11-2 and TRBJ1-2; perhaps TRBD1 as D (5 bases). The receptor's source is a human donor with non-small cell lung cancer who had stable disease on radiotherapy plus ipilimumab. The input for sequencing was peripheral blood, taken from a patient treated with radiotherapy plus ipilimumab. This CDR3 is CASSAPDRGSYGYTF. CDR3 nucleotide sequence: TGTGCCAGCAGCGCCCCCGACAGAGGATCTTATGGCTACACCTTC.